The rows below give T cell receptor beta chains drawn from one sample of a study of blood T cell repertoires in COVID-19. Generated by immunoSEQ multiplex PCR, the TCRdb table keeps only in-frame clones and is missing some. The table lists over 120,000 clones, over 80% of them singletons. Specimen: peripheral blood. The receptors here all came from a woman between 50 and 59 years old with acute or convalescent COVID-19. CDR3s include the opening cysteine and the closing phenylalanine or tryptophan. D genes are given only for firm matches. Only some rows state a clone size, as once, few, many or a class for expanded clones.

TRBV4-2,TRBJ1-1,NA,TRBD1,CASSQELDRGNTEAFF,TGTGCCAGCAGCCAAGAACTGGACAGGGGGAACACTGAAGCTTTCTTT
TRBV7-3,TRBJ1-3,NA,NA,CASSLAGSGNTIYF,TGTGCCAGCAGCTTAGCAGGGTCTGGAAACACCATATATTTT
TRBV9,TRBJ2-7,NA,TRBD2,CASSVVASGGSYEQYF,TGTGCCAGCAGCGTAGTGGCTAGCGGGGGCTCCTACGAGCAGTACTTC
TRBV6-1,TRBJ2-7,NA,TRBD2,CASSGGRGTSGPYEQYF,TGTGCCAGCAGTGGGGGGCGGGGGACTAGCGGCCCCTACGAGCAGTACTTC
TRBV10-3,TRBJ2-5,once,NA,CAANRVPEETQYF,TGTGCCGCCAACAGGGTACCCGAAGAGACCCAGTACTTC
TRBV6-6,TRBJ2-7,NA,NA,CASSYTGILEQYF,TGTGCCAGCAGTTATACGGGAATTCTAGAGCAGTACTTC
TRBV18,TRBJ2-1,NA,NA,CASSPSAANEQFF,TGTGCCAGCTCACCGTCGGCGGCTAATGAGCAGTTCTTC
TRBV9,TRBJ1-1,NA,NA,CASSVGMGDTEAFF,TGTGCCAGCAGCGTTGGAATGGGAGACACTGAAGCTTTCTTT
TRBV13,TRBJ2-5,once,NA,CASSRTGQETQYF,TGTGCCAGCAGTAGGACGGGACAAGAGACCCAGTACTTC
TRBV5-4,TRBJ2-3,NA,NA,CASSFSSASTDTQYF,TGTGCCAGCAGCTTTTCTAGCGCAAGCACAGATACGCAGTATTTT
TRBV12-3/TRBV12-4,TRBJ1-1,few,TRBD1,CASKRTGGTEAFF,TGTGCCAGCAAGAGGACAGGGGGCACTGAAGCTTTCTTT
TRBV29-1,TRBJ2-3,NA,TRBD1,CSVVVQTGGVTDTQYF,TGCAGCGTTGTAGTCCAGACAGGGGGCGTCACAGATACGCAGTATTTT
TRBV2,TRBJ2-1,NA,NA,CASSKEGWRGNEQFF,TGTGCCAGCAGTAAGGAGGGATGGCGGGGCAATGAGCAGTTCTTC
TRBV10-1,TRBJ1-1,few,NA,CASKGHNTEAFF,TGCGCCAGCAAGGGGCATAACACTGAAGCTTTCTTT
TRBV29-1,TRBJ1-1,NA,NA,CSVLDRNLNTEAFF,TGCAGCGTCCTGGACAGAAACCTGAACACTGAAGCTTTCTTT
TRBV3-1/TRBV3-2,TRBJ1-2,NA,NA,CASSQMDSYGYTF,TGTGCCAGCAGCCAAATGGACAGTTATGGCTACACCTTC